This T cell receptor (beta chain) was recovered during a study of beta chain features in type 1 diabetes. V dropped 3 bases and J dropped 1 base, with 18 bases sitting between them. There are 17 residues in the CDR3. From germline, CDR1 is SGDLS and CDR2 YYNGEE. As every portion of the isolated RNA was reverse transcribed, the sequencing read expressed TCRB transcripts. Naive, central memory and regulatory T cell samples yielded around 3.5 million reads on average. Repertoires were generated with immunoSEQ multiplex PCR, while TCRdb's copy carries only in-frame clones and drops some. Found here are 620,000 or so clones, roughly 15% of them singletons; the top ten hold around 0.1%.

This receptor was taken from a young man in good health. Sequenced material: naive CD4+ T cells from blood. The chain couples TRBV9 to TRBJ2-3, with D unresolved. The CDR3 spells CASSEMISGLGTDTQYF. The DNA for the CDR3 is TGTGCCAGCAGCGAGATGATATCGGGCCTCGGCACAGATACGCAGTATTTT.